This T cell receptor (beta chain) came from a study of PD-1 blockade in classical Hodgkin lymphoma. About the study: Once every 2 weeks, patients received intravenous nivolumab at 3 mg/kg.

Every patient relapsed after autologous stem cell transplantation, and brentuximab vedotin exposure varied. Patients had relapsed/refractory classical Hodgkin lymphoma with complete response, partial response or progressive disease as best response. Overall study results and limits: Baseline TCR diversity was reportedly lower in newly diagnosed patients than in healthy donors. It was reported as lower still in relapsed/refractory patients.

Profiling relied on immunoSEQ multiplex PCR, and the TCRdb table lists in-frame clones only, not all of them. The top ten hold around 6.6% of the sample, which has more than 90,000 clones, 75% to 90% seen once. Comments on this clone: Its specificity is unknown.

The CDR3 sequence is 14 residues long. Losses at the gene ends were 5 bases for V and 2 bases for J; bases not matched to a gene: 5. The germline gives CDR1 SGHAT, CDR2 FQNNGV. Sequenced material: peripheral blood mononuclear cells (PBMCs), taken before the second cycle of nivolumab. This chain connects TRBV11-2 to TRBJ2-7; TRBD1 matches at 8 bases. The receptor's source is a human donor with classical Hodgkin lymphoma. The CDR3 loop is CASSLDRAAYEQYF. For the CDR3, the DNA is TGTGCCAGCAGCCTGGACAGGGCCGCCTACGAGCAGTACTTC.